This TCR beta chain was recovered during a study of blood T cell repertoires in COVID-19. Study-level information: Spain, Italy and the United States supplied samples that represented acute and convalescent COVID-19. Sources were T cells, B-cell-depleted T cells, or PBMCs; the material itself was cDNA or gDNA.

Notes on this clone: Other nucleotide sequences from this sample produce the same CDR3.

In germline, CDR1 is LNHDA, CDR2 SQIVND (reference sequence). V shed 3 bases and J shed 0 bases, with 8 bases lying between them. CDR3 length equals 14 residues. Source study methods: Amplified reference gene primers provided the basis for estimating nucleated cell counts. TCRdb's copy holds only in-frame clones and misses some; the assay was immunoSEQ multiplex PCR. V and J calls and clone size are copied from that table; D and trimming were computed from the DNA. The sample carries around 700,000 clones, more than 80% recorded once. The receptor was isolated from a woman aged 18-29 years with acute or convalescent COVID-19. The rearrangement uses TRBV19 and TRBJ1-1; D might be TRBD1 (5 bases). The sequencing sample was made of peripheral blood. CDR3 loop: CASSIRGMNTEAFF. The CDR3, as DNA: TGTGCCAGTAGTATTAGGGGAATGAACACTGAAGCTTTCTTT.